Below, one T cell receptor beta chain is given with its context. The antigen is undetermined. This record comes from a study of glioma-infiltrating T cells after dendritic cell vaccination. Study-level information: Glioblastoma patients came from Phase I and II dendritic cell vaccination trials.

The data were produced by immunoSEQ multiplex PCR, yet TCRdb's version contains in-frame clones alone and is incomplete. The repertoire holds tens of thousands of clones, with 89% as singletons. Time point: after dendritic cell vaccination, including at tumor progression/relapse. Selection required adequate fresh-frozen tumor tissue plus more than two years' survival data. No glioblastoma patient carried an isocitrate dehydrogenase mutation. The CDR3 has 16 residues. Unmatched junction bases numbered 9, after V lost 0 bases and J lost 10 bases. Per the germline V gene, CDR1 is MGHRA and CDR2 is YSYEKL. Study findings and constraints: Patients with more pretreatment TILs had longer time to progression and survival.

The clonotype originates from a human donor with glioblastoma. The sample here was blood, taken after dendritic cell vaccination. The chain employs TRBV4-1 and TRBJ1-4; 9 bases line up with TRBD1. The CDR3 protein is CASSQDLDRGAGKLFF. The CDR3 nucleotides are TGCGCCAGCAGCCAAGACCTCGACAGGGGGGCCGGAAAACTGTTTTTT.